The clone carrying this TCR beta chain was recorded many times. The antigen remains unidentified. The sample is drawn from a study of blood T cells in healthy people across ages. About the research overall: Roughly one uniquely barcoded beta molecule per two T cells was captured. Study results and limitations: More naive CD4+ cells and higher diversity marked long-lived donors relative to aged donors.

For the second PCR, which ran for roughly 7 to 11 cycles, a sample-barcoded 5' primer and a J-beta primer mix were used. Per sample, CDR3-containing paired-end reads numbered at least 2.5 million. A single record per CDR3 protein comes from TCRdb applying MiXCR to the 5' RACE reads. The sample lists about 1.1 million distinct CDR3 sequences, more than 30% occurring once. Germline loops: CDR1 MNHNS, CDR2 SASEGT. The CDR3 is 15 amino acids. With V trimmed by 5 bases and J by 2 bases, 7 bases remained unmatched. The TCR was taken from a man aged 18 to 29 in good health. The sequenced sample consisted of blood. The chain couples TRBV6-1 to TRBJ1-2, with TRBD1 matching over 8 bases. CDR3 in DNA: TGTGCCAGCAGTCTTCAGACAGGGGTCAACTATGGCTACACCTTC. Amino acids: CASSLQTGVNYGYTF.